The sequence of this T cell receptor (beta chain) was determined in a study of siplizumab effects on memory and regulatory T cells. Trimming removed 3 bases at V and 9 bases at J, with 20 bases between. The CDR3 is made up of 14 amino acids. Germline V gene sequence: CDR1 SQVTM, CDR2 ANQGSEA. As to this clone: Its antigen is currently unknown.

The study, taken as a whole, reports: Memory T cells appeared less diverse than naive cells, which seemed to contribute substantially to alloresponse. No assignable naive or memory phenotype existed for roughly 75-97% of proliferating CD4+ or CD8+ clones. There was no confirmation of the suppressive function of proliferating Tregs from siplizumab cultures.

The method was immunoSEQ multiplex PCR; TCRdb's version includes in-frame clones alone and lacks a portion of them. Counted here are about 100,000 clones, around 94% occurring once; the ten biggest clones make up roughly 0.61%. The source is a human donor in good health. This chain links TRBV29-1 with TRBJ2-5; D might be TRBD2 (6 bases). The sample comprised Tregs sorted from blood. The CDR3 reads CSVDGKGGGESQYF. The CDR3 DNA is TGCAGCGTTGACGGGAAGGGTGGAGGGGAGTCCCAGTACTTC.